This T cell receptor beta chain was recovered during a study of human T cells and chemical hapten exposure. Germline trimming cut 5 bases from V and 10 bases from J; bases unmatched to any gene: 8. Germline lookup yields CDR1 SQVTM and CDR2 ANQGSEA. The CDR3 length is 13 residues. Time point given: patch test 2, 6 weeks after DPC sensitization. As to treatment: therapeutic diphenylcyclopropenone sensitization with weekly scalp DPC. Using its own MiXCR run on the RACE reads, TCRdb lists one record per CDR3 protein. This sample has a few hundred thousand distinct CDR3 sequences; around 6% occur once, and the top ten carry roughly 5.4%. This clonotype was seen many times.

This chain links TRBV29-1 with TRBJ1-4; the match to TRBD1 covers 9 bases. This TCR came from a woman in her late teens or twenties with alopecia areata. Some clones in this sample may be carry-over from other donors' samples. The material sequenced was whole blood, taken in connection with sensitization to the hapten diphenylcyclopropenone (DPC). The CDR3 region is CSVKWTGEGKLFF. CDR3 nucleotide sequence: TGCAGCGTTAAGTGGACAGGGGAAGGAAAACTGTTTTTT.